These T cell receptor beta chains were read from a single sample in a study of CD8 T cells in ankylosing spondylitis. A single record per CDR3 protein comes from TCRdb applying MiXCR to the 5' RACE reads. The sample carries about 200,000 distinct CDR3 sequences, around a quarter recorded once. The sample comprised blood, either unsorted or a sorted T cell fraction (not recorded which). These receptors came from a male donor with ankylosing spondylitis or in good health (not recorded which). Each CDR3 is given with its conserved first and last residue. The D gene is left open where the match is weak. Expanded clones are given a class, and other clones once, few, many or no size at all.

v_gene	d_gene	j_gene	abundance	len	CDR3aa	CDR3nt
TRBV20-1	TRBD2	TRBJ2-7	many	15	CSATTPTSGSYEQYF	TGCAGTGCCACAACCCCGACTAGCGGGAGCTACGAGCAGTACTTC
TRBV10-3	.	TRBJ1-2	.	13	CAISESETGGYTF	TGTGCCATCAGTGAGTCGGAGACAGGAGGCTACACCTTC
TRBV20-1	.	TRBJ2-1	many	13	CSAREGADNEQFF	TGCAGTGCTAGGGAGGGAGCGGACAATGAGCAGTTCTTC
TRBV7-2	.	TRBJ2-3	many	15	CASTQGGGSTDTQYF	TGTGCCAGCACACAGGGGGGGGGCAGCACAGATACGCAGTATTTT
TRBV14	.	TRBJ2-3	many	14	CASSQRYRTDTQYF	TGTGCCAGCAGCCAGCGGTACAGGACAGATACGCAGTATTTT
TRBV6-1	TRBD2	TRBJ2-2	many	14	CASIAGGGTGELFF	TGTGCCAGCATAGCGGGGGGAGGGACCGGGGAGCTGTTTTTT
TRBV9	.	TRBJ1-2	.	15	CASTQSPDTNYGYTF	TGTGCCAGCACCCAATCCCCGGACACCAACTATGGCTACACCTTC
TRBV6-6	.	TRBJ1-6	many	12	CAIRDVGSPLHF	TGTGCCATCAGGGACGTTGGTTCACCCCTCCACTTT
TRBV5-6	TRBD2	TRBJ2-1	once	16	CASSIFGTSGYNEQFF	TGTGCCAGCAGCATTTTCGGGACTAGCGGCTACAATGAGCAGTTCTTC
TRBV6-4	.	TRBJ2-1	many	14	CASLQELLYNEQFF	TGTGCCAGCCTCCAGGAGCTATTATACAATGAGCAGTTCTTC
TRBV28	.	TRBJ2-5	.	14	CASTKVAGMETQYF	TGTGCCAGCACTAAAGTGGCAGGGATGGAGACCCAGTACTTC
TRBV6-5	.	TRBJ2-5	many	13	CASSYSPGETQYF	TGTGCCAGCAGTTACTCGCCAGGAGAGACCCAGTACTTC
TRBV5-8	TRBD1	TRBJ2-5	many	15	CASSPGQDLRGTQYF	TGTGCCAGCAGTCCTGGACAGGATTTAAGGGGGACCCAGTACTTC
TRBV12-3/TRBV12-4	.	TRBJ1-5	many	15	CASSFSVAGNQPQHF	TGTGCCAGCAGTTTTTCGGTAGCGGGCAATCAGCCCCAGCATTTT
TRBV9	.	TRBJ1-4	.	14	CASSVVANGGKLFF	TGTGCCAGCAGCGTAGTGGCCAACGGGGGAAAACTGTTTTTT
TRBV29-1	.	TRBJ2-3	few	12	CSVEGTSDTQYF	TGCAGCGTTGAAGGTACCAGTGATACGCAGTATTTT
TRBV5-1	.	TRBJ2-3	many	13	CASSLGEKDTQYF	TGCGCCAGCAGCTTGGGTGAGAAAGATACGCAGTATTTT